The subject of this entry is one T cell receptor beta chain. Its antigen is not known. V lost 5 bases to trimming and J lost 8 bases; unmatched junction nucleotides: 5. In germline, CDR1 is LNHDA, CDR2 SQIVND (reference sequence). The CDR3 length is 15 residues. No ophthalmopathy progression within 18 months constituted stable Graves' hyperthyroidism. The study left out patients who had uncontrolled infection, other autoimmune disease, pregnancy or lactation. From RNA transcripts, TCR beta CDR3 regions were amplified. First-round RT-PCR targeting the TCR CDR3 was performed with the HTBI primer set. MiXCR, run by TCRdb on the multiplex PCR reads, gives a single entry per CDR3 protein. The sample holds 800,000 or so distinct CDR3 sequences, over 35% seen once. The data derive from a study of T cells in Graves' hyperthyroidism and ophthalmopathy. Overall study findings and caveats: Using 13 V-J features, a model discriminated ophthalmopathy from stable hyperthyroidism. Before onset, ophthalmopathy was predicted by the model a median around 6 months earlier.

The V call is TRBV19, the J call TRBJ2-2; 13 bases agree with TRBD2. This TCR derives from a man between 18 and 35 years old with Graves' hyperthyroidism. The sample taken for sequencing was blood. CDR3 loop: CASSPWTSGGGELFF. CDR3 nucleotide sequence: TGTGCCAGTAGTCCCTGGACTAGCGGGGGTGGGGAGCTGTTTTTT.